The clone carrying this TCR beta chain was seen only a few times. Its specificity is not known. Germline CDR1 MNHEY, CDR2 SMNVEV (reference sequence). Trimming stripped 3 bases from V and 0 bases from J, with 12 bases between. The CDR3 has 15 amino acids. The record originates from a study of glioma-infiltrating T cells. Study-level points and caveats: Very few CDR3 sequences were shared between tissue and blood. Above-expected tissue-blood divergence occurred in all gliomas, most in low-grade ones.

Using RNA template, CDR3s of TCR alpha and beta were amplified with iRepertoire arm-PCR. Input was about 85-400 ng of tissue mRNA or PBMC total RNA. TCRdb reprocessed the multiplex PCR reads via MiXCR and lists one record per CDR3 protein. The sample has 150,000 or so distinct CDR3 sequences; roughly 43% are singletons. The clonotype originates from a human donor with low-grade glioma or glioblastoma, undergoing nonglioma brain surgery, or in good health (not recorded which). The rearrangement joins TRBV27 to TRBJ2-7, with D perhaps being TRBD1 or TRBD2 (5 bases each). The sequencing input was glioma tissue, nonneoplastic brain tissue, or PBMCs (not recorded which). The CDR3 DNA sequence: TGTGCCAGCAGTTTCGGGACGGCGAGCTCCTACGAGCAGTACTTC. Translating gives CASSFGTASSYEQYF.